A selection of T cell receptor beta chains follows, all from one sample in a study of early T cells in non-severe SARS-CoV-2 infection. TCRdb fed the 5' RACE reads into MiXCR, producing one record per CDR3 protein. The sample includes around 33,000 distinct CDR3 sequences, under 5.5% of them seen just once. The sequenced material came from whole blood. Source of these receptors: an adult who was a healthcare worker with PCR-confirmed SARS-CoV-2 infection or an uninfected control (not recorded which). Each CDR3 is given with its conserved first and last residue. A D gene is named only where the DNA matches it firmly. Clone sizes are given selectively: once, few, many, or a class where the clone is expanded.

clone_size j_call d_call v_call cdr3_aa cdr3_nt
many TRBJ2-4 TRBD2 TRBV28 CASRSGERLDIQYF TGTGCCAGCCGTAGCGGGGAGAGGTTGGACATTCAGTACTTC
many TRBJ2-1 NA TRBV12-2 CASRPRAGTNYNEQFF TGTGCAAGTCGCCCTAGAGCCGGGACAAACTACAATGAGCAGTTCTTC
NA TRBJ2-7 NA TRBV4-2 CASSQGGSQAYEQYF TGTGCCAGCAGCCAAGGAGGTTCTCAGGCCTACGAGCAGTACTTC
many TRBJ1-2 TRBD1 TRBV10-2 CASSEMLGGDGYTF TGCGCCAGCAGTGAGATGCTAGGGGGCGATGGCTACACCTTC
many TRBJ2-1 NA TRBV6-2/TRBV6-3 CASSYVDRYNEQFF TGTGCCAGCAGTTACGTCGACAGATACAATGAGCAGTTCTTC
many TRBJ1-1 NA TRBV7-9 CASSSGATEAFF TGTGCCAGCAGCTCCGGGGCAACTGAAGCTTTCTTT
many TRBJ2-3 TRBD2 TRBV7-6 CASSLDAGDSTDTQYF TGTGCCAGCAGCTTAGATGCGGGGGATAGCACAGATACGCAGTATTTT
many TRBJ2-7 NA TRBV28 CASRNGQAYEQYF TGTGCCAGCCGAAATGGACAAGCCTACGAGCAGTACTTC
NA TRBJ2-7 NA TRBV11-2 CASSSWQDMVPGEQYF TGTGCCAGCAGTTCCTGGCAGGACATGGTGCCGGGCGAGCAGTACTTC
many TRBJ2-2 NA TRBV4-3 CASSQEARRNTGELFF TGCGCCAGCAGCCAAGAGGCAAGGCGAAACACCGGGGAGCTGTTTTTT
NA TRBJ2-7 NA TRBV11-1 CASYSYEQYF TGTGCCAGCTATAGCTACGAGCAGTACTTC
many TRBJ1-5 NA TRBV10-2 CASSDFDRQPQHF TGCGCCAGCAGTGATTTTGACAGGCAGCCCCAGCATTTT
NA TRBJ1-2 TRBD1 TRBV7-2 CASSLEVGTANYGYTF TGTGCCAGCAGCTTAGAAGTGGGGACAGCTAACTATGGCTACACCTTC
few TRBJ2-5 TRBD2 TRBV27 CASRDRLAGGETQYF TGTGCCAGCAGGGATCGACTAGCGGGGGGAGAGACCCAGTACTTC
many TRBJ1-2 NA TRBV7-2 CASSFRQFDHGYTF TGTGCCAGCAGCTTCCGGCAATTTGACCATGGCTACACCTTC